The 30 T cell receptor beta chains below come from one sample, sequenced in a study of blood T cell repertoires in COVID-19. This table comes from immunoSEQ multiplex PCR, and its TCRdb copy is limited to in-frame clones, with some not included. The repertoire has tens of thousands of clones, 70% to 85% of them found once; the top ten carry around 11%. The sample was peripheral blood. These receptor sequences come from a man aged 65-85 years with acute or convalescent COVID-19.

CDR3 nucleotides: TGTGCCAGCAGCTCAGGTCGCGACCCCGAGCAGTACTTC. Residues: CASSSGRDPEQYF. The chain uses TRBV7-2 and TRBJ2-7; D remains unclear. The germline gives CDR1 SGHTA, CDR2 FQGNSA. The V gene lost 4 bases and the J gene lost 6 bases, with 13 bases spanning the gap. The CDR3 is 13 residues long.

CDR3 protein: CASSRPDRANQPQHF. The CDR3 coding sequence is TGTGCCAGCAGCCGACCTGACAGGGCTAATCAGCCCCAGCATTTT. V gene TRBV6-5 combines with J gene TRBJ1-5; 7 nucleotides line up with TRBD1. The junction had 9 bases not matched to a gene; V was cut back by 6 bases and J by 4 bases. The V gene's germline CDR1 is MNHEY and CDR2 SVGAGI. This CDR3 region has 15 residues.

The V and J genes are TRBV10-3 and TRBJ2-7, with TRBD2 identical over 11 bases. CDR1 is ENHRY and CDR2 is SYGVKD in the germline V gene. This CDR3 has 15 residues. J gave up 4 bases and V 5 bases, and 7 bases lay outside the gene matches. The CDR3 nucleotides read TGTGCCATCAGTTCTACTAGCGGGGGCTCTTACGAGCAGTACTTC. Translated, it gives CAISSTSGGSYEQYF.

The chain uses TRBV7-2 and TRBJ2-2, with TRBD2 identical over 10 bases. V shed 3 bases and J 3 bases; nucleotides not matched to a gene: 4. This CDR3 contains 16 residues. Looked up from germline, CDR1 is SGHTA and CDR2 is FQGNSA. CDR3 nucleotide sequence: TGTGCCAGCAGCTTTATAGCGGGGGGAGACACCGGGGAGCTGTTTTTT. As protein: CASSFIAGGDTGELFF.

The rearrangement uses TRBV21-1 and TRBJ1-3. TRBV21-1 is noted as a pseudogene. The CDR3 has 14 residues. Here the CDR3 reads CASSKLIPGNTIYF. The CDR3 bases are TGTGCCAGCAGCAAACTAATACCTGGAAACACCATATATTTT.

The chain employs TRBV4-1 and TRBJ2-4; D gene ambiguous. V lost 5 bases and J lost 4, with 15 bases in between. The CDR3 loop spans 15 amino acids. The germline CDR1 and CDR2 sequences are MGHRA and YSYEKL. CDR3 in DNA: TGCGCCAGCAGCGAGTTGTCGCTCCCGAAAAACATTCAGTACTTC. Protein product: CASSELSLPKNIQYF.

This clone was counted once. The chain joins TRBV6-5 to TRBJ2-2; possibly TRBD1 for D (5 bases). Germline values: CDR1 MNHEY, CDR2 SVGAGI. CDR3 size: 15 residues. Trimming took 2 bases from V and 7 from J, leaving 14 bases between them. The CDR3 loop is CASSYGPRVGGELFF. The CDR3 coding sequence is TGTGCCAGCAGTTACGGCCCCAGGGTGGGCGGGGAGCTGTTTTTT.

The chain links TRBV20-1 to TRBJ1-2; D gene uncertain. V dropped 3 bases and J dropped 2 bases, with 10 bases sitting between them. CDR3 length equals 13 residues. Germline CDR1 and CDR2: DFQATT and SNEGSKA (reference sequence). This chain's CDR3 is CSASHETNYGYTF. As DNA, the CDR3 is TGCAGTGCTAGTCACGAGACAAACTATGGCTACACCTTC.

The rearrangement links TRBV10-3 to TRBJ1-3; possibly TRBD1 for D (6 bases). Germline V gene sequence: CDR1 ENHRY, CDR2 SYGVKD. The CDR3 is 14 amino acids. The V end was cut by 6 bases, the J end by 0 bases, with 9 bases between. As DNA, the CDR3 is TGTGCCATCAGAACAGGGACCTCTGGAAACACCATATATTTT. Its translation: CAIRTGTSGNTIYF.

The chain uses TRBV9 and TRBJ2-1, with TRBD2 matching 7 bases. CDR1 and CDR2 (germline): SGDLS, YYNGEE. The junction had 4 bases not matched to a gene; V was cut back by 2 bases and J by 5 bases. This CDR3 has 14 amino acids. This chain's CDR3 is CASSVSGGNNEQFF. The CDR3 bases are TGTGCCAGCAGCGTGTCGGGGGGAAACAATGAGCAGTTCTTC. The full variable domain, completed using reference TRBV9 and TRBJ2-1, is DSGVTQTPKHLITATGQRVTLRCSPRSGDLSVYWYQQSLDQGLQFLIQYYNGEERAKGNILERFSAQQFPDLHSELNLSSLELGDSALYFCASSVSGGNNEQFFGPGTRLTVL.

This clone came up once. The chain combines TRBV27 with TRBJ1-6; weak D call: TRBD1 (6 bases). Per the germline V gene, CDR1 is MNHEY and CDR2 is SMNVEV (reference sequence). V lost 7 bases to trimming and J lost 10 bases, with 20 bases between them. CDR3 length: 15 amino acids. The DNA of the CDR3 is TGTGCCAGCACTCCTGGGGGCAGTGGGGGATCACCCCTCCACTTT. Translation gives CASTPGGSGGSPLHF.

This clone occurred a few times. This chain links TRBV2 with TRBJ1-5; a possible D gene is TRBD1 (5 bases). The germline V gene has CDR1 SNHLY and CDR2 FYNNEI. This CDR3 has 15 amino acids. Trimming took off 4 bases at V and 9 bases at J, with 19 bases between the two ends. The CDR3 sequence is CASSVGGTRKRPQHF. CDR3 coding DNA: TGTGCCAGCAGTGTCGGAGGGACCAGAAAGCGGCCCCAGCATTTT.

The chain joins TRBV5-1 to TRBJ1-6, with 11 bases fitting TRBD1. Trimming at V came to 4 bases and at J to 4 bases, leaving 4 bases not matched to a gene. This CDR3 is built from 16 residues. CDR1 and CDR2 (germline): SGHRS, YFSETQ. CDR3 residues: CASSPGQGAYNSPLHF. Written as DNA, the CDR3 is TGCGCCAGCAGCCCTGGACAGGGGGCTTATAATTCACCCCTCCACTTT.

The chain combines TRBV27 with TRBJ1-4; D unclear. Germline V gene data show CDR1 as MNHEY and CDR2 as SMNVEV (reference sequence). The CDR3 runs 12 residues. V lost 5 bases, J lost 10 bases, and 11 bases lay in between. The CDR3 is CASSHPPGKLFF. For the CDR3, the DNA is TGTGCCAGCAGTCATCCCCCAGGAAAACTGTTTTTT.

The chain couples TRBV5-4 to TRBJ2-7; maybe TRBD1 (6 bases). Germline lookup yields CDR1 SGHNT and CDR2 YYREEE (reference sequence). Trimming removed 2 bases from V and 3 bases from J, with 9 bases in between. The CDR3 loop spans 13 amino acids. The CDR3 is CASSFTGHYEQYF. The CDR3 bases are TGTGCCAGCAGCTTCACAGGGCACTACGAGCAGTACTTC. The full variable domain, its missing parts supplied by reference TRBV5-4 and TRBJ2-7, is ETGVTQSPTHLIKTRGQQVTLRCSSQSGHNTVSWYQQALGQGPQFIFQYYREEENGRGNFPPRFSGLQFPNYSSELNVNALELDDSALYLCASSFTGHYEQYFGPGTRLTVT.

J is TRBJ1-6 and V is TRBV10-1; D not certain. This CDR3 comprises 13 residues. Trimming shortened V by 2 bases and J by 7 bases, and 6 bases separated the two germline ends. The V gene's germline CDR1 is WNHNN and CDR2 SYGVQD (reference sequence). CDR3 protein: CASSEIRNSPLHF. The CDR3 DNA reads TGCGCCAGCAGTGAGATCAGAAATTCACCCCTCCACTTT.

This rearrangement joins TRBV4-1 to TRBJ1-1; TRBD1 matches at 9 bases. Germline V gene sequence: CDR1 MGHRA, CDR2 YSYEKL. The trim removed 3 bases at V and 5 bases at J, leaving 7 bases unmatched. CDR3 length: 15 amino acids. CDR3 in amino acids: CASSQTGGRDTEAFF. The CDR3 DNA sequence: TGCGCCAGCAGCCAGACAGGGGGTCGGGATACTGAAGCTTTCTTT.

The chain uses TRBV9 and TRBJ1-4, with unresolved D. V dropped 0 bases and J dropped 7 bases, with 7 bases sitting between them. Germline CDR1 SGDLS, CDR2 YYNGEE. This CDR3 spans 13 amino acids. CDR3 in amino acids: CASSVGSGEKLFF. CDR3 coding DNA: TGTGCCAGCAGCGTAGGAAGCGGTGAAAAACTGTTTTTT.

The chain has TRBV5-1 and TRBJ1-2, with TRBD1 matching 7 bases. The length of the CDR3 is 15 residues. The J segment lost 4 bases and the V segment lost 3 bases, leaving 9 bases of the junction unmatched. Looked up from germline, CDR1 is SGHRS and CDR2 is YFSETQ. CDR3 loop: CASSWRQGKSYGYTF. The CDR3 DNA reads TGCGCCAGCAGCTGGAGACAGGGTAAAAGCTATGGCTACACCTTC.

This chain links TRBV5-8 with TRBJ1-1, with D uncertain. Germline CDR1 SGHTS, CDR2 YDEGEE. The length of the CDR3 is 14 residues. V lost 0 bases to trimming and J lost 4 bases, with 10 bases between them. The CDR3 DNA reads TGTGCCAGCAGCTTGGCTGGCTTTACCACTGAAGCTTTCTTT. It codes for CASSLAGFTTEAFF.

The chain uses TRBV29-1 and TRBJ2-7; TRBD1 matches 9 bases. CDR1 and CDR2 from the germline V gene are SQVTM and ANQGSEA. Germline trimming cut 3 bases from V and 5 bases from J; bases unmatched to any gene: 5. This CDR3 contains 13 residues. In nucleotides, the CDR3 is TGCAGCGTTGACGGACAGGGGCTCGACGAGCAGTACTTC. It codes for CSVDGQGLDEQYF.

The gene calls are TRBV7-9 and TRBJ2-1; 10 bases align to TRBD1. Germline-derived CDR1 and CDR2 are SEHNR and FQNEAQ (reference sequence). The ends lost 4 bases at V and 5 bases at J; junction bases unmatched: 2. CDR3 size: 14 residues. CDR3 residues: CASSWDRGDNEQFF. The CDR3 bases are TGTGCCAGCAGCTGGGACAGGGGAGACAATGAGCAGTTCTTC.

The V call is TRBV6-1, the J call TRBJ2-1; TRBD2 matches 13 bases. The germline CDR1 and CDR2 sequences are MNHNS and SASEGT. Trimming cost V 3 bases and J 8 bases; bases outside gene matches: 10. The CDR3 spans 17 residues. The chain's CDR3 is CASSDYRLAGGQDEQFF. The CDR3, as DNA: TGTGCCAGCAGTGACTACCGACTAGCGGGGGGTCAAGATGAGCAGTTCTTC.

The chain has TRBV6-5 and TRBJ1-1, with 8 bases fitting TRBD1. The V gene end was trimmed by 7 bases and the J gene end by 4 bases; junction bases not matched to a gene: 11. Germline values: CDR1 MNHEY, CDR2 SVGAGI. This CDR3 spans 15 amino acids. The CDR3 DNA sequence: TGTGCCAGCAACACGGGCAGGGGGCCGGCCACTGAAGCTTTCTTT. It is translated as CASNTGRGPATEAFF.

This clone was observed a handful of times. The chain carries TRBV5-5 and TRBJ1-5, with D perhaps TRBD1 (6 bases). Trimming removed 4 bases from V and 0 bases from J, with 8 bases in between. The CDR3 loop spans 14 amino acids. CDR1 SGHKS and CDR2 YYEKEE come from the germline V gene (reference sequence). The CDR3 spells CASSPQGSNQPQHF. In nucleotides, the CDR3 is TGTGCCAGCAGCCCACAGGGTAGCAATCAGCCCCAGCATTTT.

This sequence joins TRBV7-9 and TRBJ1-2, with TRBD1 as a possible D gene (6 bases). The CDR3 runs 13 residues. Germline CDR1 reads SEHNR; CDR2 reads FQNEAQ (reference sequence). The V end was cut by 4 bases, the J end by 2 bases, with 8 bases between. CDR3 sequence (DNA): TGTGCCAGCAGCTCTAGGGGGAACTATGGCTACACCTTC. Protein: CASSSRGNYGYTF.

The chain links TRBV19 to TRBJ1-5, with TRBD1 identical over 9 bases. The CDR3 length is 14 residues. The V segment lost 6 bases and the J segment 6 bases; nucleotides outside the gene matches: 6. Germline assignment: CDR1 LNHDA and CDR2 SQIVND (reference sequence). This CDR3 reads CASSPGQGGQPQHF. The CDR3 coding sequence is TGTGCCAGTAGCCCGGGACAGGGAGGTCAGCCCCAGCATTTT.

The chain combines TRBV18 with TRBJ1-3; D remains ambiguous. V was shortened by 3 bases and J by 2 bases, with 14 bases between the two germline ends. Germline V CDR1 and CDR2: KGHSH, LQKENI. The CDR3 is made up of 16 amino acids. The CDR3 spells CASSPATMSAGNTIYF. DNA of the CDR3: TGTGCCAGCTCACCTGCTACGATGAGTGCTGGAAACACCATATATTTT.

This clone came up a few times. The rearrangement joins TRBV20-1 to TRBJ2-5, with 7 bases fitting TRBD2. Germline V gene lookup returns CDR1 DFQATT and CDR2 SNEGSKA (reference sequence). V lost 3 bases and J lost 3; bases outside the gene matches: 7. The length of the CDR3 is 14 residues. DNA for the CDR3: TGCAGTGCTAGTGGGTTCCTAGCGGAAGAGACCCAGTACTTC. It specifies CSASGFLAEETQYF.

This clone has a handful of counts. The V call is TRBV2, the J call TRBJ2-5; TRBD2 might be the D (5 bases). V was shortened by 7 bases and J by 6 bases, with 15 bases between the two germline ends. The CDR3 has 13 amino acids. The germline V gene encodes CDR1 SNHLY and CDR2 FYNNEI. The CDR3 nucleotides read TGTGCCAGCACCCTGGAAGGGAGTCAGACCCAGTACTTC. Translation: CASTLEGSQTQYF.